This T cell receptor beta chain came from a study of human T cells and chemical hapten exposure. Background on the study: Alopecia areata, totalis or universalis affected patients, mainly female. Study-level points and caveats: Relative to control repertoires, expanded TCRs gave rise to significantly more large CDR3 similarity clusters.

This clonotype was seen a few times. The antigen remains unidentified. CDR1 and CDR2 from the germline V gene are SGHAT and FQNNGV. The CDR3 consists of 16 residues. V dropped 4 bases and J dropped 6; count of bases not matched to a gene: 14. TCRdb fed the RACE reads into MiXCR, producing one record per CDR3 protein. The sample shows tens of thousands of distinct CDR3 sequences, 10% to 11% of them seen only once. The time point was: patch test 3, about 24 weeks after DPC sensitization. Regarding treatment: therapeutic diphenylcyclopropenone sensitization with weekly scalp DPC. Alopecia patients, 18 to 70 years old and DPC-suitable, served as donors. The total RNA was obtained from whole blood that was not fractionated.

This TCR was recovered from a woman in her fifties or sixties with alopecia areata. Some clones in this sample may be carry-over from other donors' samples. Sequenced material: whole blood, taken in connection with sensitization to the hapten diphenylcyclopropenone (DPC). The chain carries TRBV11-2 and TRBJ2-7; 8 bases fit TRBD2. CDR3 protein: CASSWRGSGSGGEQYF. CDR3 DNA sequence: TGTGCCAGCAGCTGGAGGGGGAGCGGGAGCGGGGGCGAGCAGTACTTC.